The 24 T cell receptor beta chains below come from one sample, sequenced in a study of response to subunit inactivated influenza vaccine. Each CDR3 protein is one row after TCRdb ran MiXCR on the RT-PCR reads. The profile shows around 760,000 distinct CDR3 sequences, more than 11% of them singletons. The material was PBMCs from blood, obtained roughly 2 weeks before vaccination. These receptors were collected from a man aged 50 to 60 who received an inactivated influenza vaccine.

This clonotype occurred a few times. The chain links TRBV7-2 to TRBJ1-2, with 10 bases identical to TRBD1. J gave up 4 bases and V 6 bases, and 8 bases lay outside the gene matches. The germline V gene has CDR1 SGHTA and CDR2 FQGNSA. CDR3 length equals 15 residues. CDR3 sequence reads: CASSPGQGLGYGYTF. In DNA, the CDR3 is TGTGCCAGCAGTCCGGGACAGGGGTTAGGCTATGGCTACACCTTC. The whole variable domain, filled in from reference TRBV7-2 and TRBJ1-2, reads GAGVSQSPSNKVTEKGKDVELRCDPISGHTALYWYRQSLGQGLEFLIYFQGNSAPDKSGLPSDRFSAERTGGSVSTLTIQRTQQEDSAVYLCASSPGQGLGYGYTFGSGTRLTVV.

This clonotype was seen once. This rearrangement joins TRBV5-4 to TRBJ2-3, with 9 bases matching TRBD1. In germline, CDR1 is SGHNT, CDR2 YYREEE (reference sequence). This CDR3 comprises 15 residues. With V trimmed by 0 bases and J by 5 bases, 4 bases remained unmatched. CDR3 nucleotides: TGTGCCAGCAGCTTGGTGCGACAGGGGGAAGATACGCAGTATTTT. It is translated as CASSLVRQGEDTQYF. The variable domain in full, completed from reference TRBV5-4 and TRBJ2-3, reads ETGVTQSPTHLIKTRGQQVTLRCSSQSGHNTVSWYQQALGQGPQFIFQYYREEENGRGNFPPRFSGLQFPNYSSELNVNALELDDSALYLCASSLVRQGEDTQYFGPGTRLTVL.

The table lists this clonotype with many counts. The V gene is TRBV5-1, the J gene TRBJ1-4; TRBD1 aligns across 9 bases. The V gene end was trimmed by 4 bases and the J gene end by 3 bases; junction bases not matched to a gene: 4. The CDR3 extends over 15 amino acids. Germline-derived CDR1 and CDR2 are SGHRS and YFSETQ. The CDR3 reads CASSEQGAANEKLFF. CDR3 bases: TGCGCCAGCAGCGAACAGGGGGCGGCTAATGAAAAACTGTTTTTT. Full variable domain (missing parts from reference TRBV5-1 and TRBJ1-4): KAGVTQTPRYLIKTRGQQVTLSCSPISGHRSVSWYQQTPGQGLQFLFEYFSETQRNKGNFPGRFSGRQFSNSRSEMNVSTLELGDSALYLCASSEQGAANEKLFFGSGTQLSVL.

This chain uses TRBV7-9 with TRBJ1-5; 7 nucleotides align to TRBD1. In germline, CDR1 is SEHNR, CDR2 FQNEAQ (reference sequence). V lost 5 bases, J lost 7 bases, and 8 bases stayed unmatched. The CDR3 is made up of 14 amino acids. The CDR3 coding sequence is TGTGCCAGCAGCGAACAGGGGATAGGGCAGCCCCAGCATTTT. This codes for CASSEQGIGQPQHF.

This clonotype was picked up a small number of times. This rearrangement joins TRBV7-9 to TRBJ1-1; perhaps TRBD1 as D (5 bases). V was cut by 3 bases and J by 3 bases, with 14 bases left in between. Germline assignment: CDR1 SEHNR and CDR2 FQNEAQ (reference sequence). CDR3 size: 15 residues. The CDR3 loop reads CASSLGESTDTEAFF. The CDR3, as DNA: TGTGCCAGCAGCTTGGGGGAGAGTACGGACACTGAAGCTTTCTTT.

The rearrangement links TRBV3-1 to TRBJ2-5, with D uncertain. The CDR3 runs 17 residues. Germline CDR1 LGHDT, CDR2 YNNKEL (reference sequence). Trimming took 1 base from V and 5 from J, leaving 20 bases between them. CDR3 in amino acids: CASSQGAFAWRAETQYF. Written as DNA, the CDR3 is TGTGCCAGCAGCCAAGGAGCGTTCGCATGGAGAGCTGAGACCCAGTACTTC.

This clonotype was seen repeatedly, ten times or more. The chain has TRBV2 and TRBJ2-7; TRBD2 might be the D (6 bases). V was cut by 7 bases and J by 3 bases, with 19 bases left in between. CDR1 is SNHLY and CDR2 is FYNNEI in the germline V gene. The CDR3 is 15 residues long. This chain's CDR3 is CASMAGSELVYEQYF. CDR3 nucleotide sequence: TGTGCCAGCATGGCGGGAAGCGAACTAGTCTACGAGCAGTACTTC.

This clonotype was observed a handful of times. The chain combines TRBV3-1 with TRBJ2-1; TRBD2 is a possible D gene (6 bases). V lost 0 bases to trimming and J lost 8 bases, with 20 bases between them. The germline V gene has CDR1 LGHDT and CDR2 YNNKEL (reference sequence). The CDR3 covers 17 residues. CDR3 loop: CASSQETGTWHYDEQFF. The DNA for the CDR3 is TGTGCCAGCAGCCAAGAAACCGGGACTTGGCATTACGATGAGCAGTTCTTC.

This chain uses TRBV4-3 with TRBJ2-1, with D unclear. Trimming left V 0 bases short and J 2 bases short, with 11 bases between. CDR3 length: 16 amino acids. Germline CDR1 is LGHNA and CDR2 is YSLEER. CDR3 DNA: TGCGCCAGCAGCCAAGATACCAGCGTTACCTACAATGAGCAGTTCTTC. As protein: CASSQDTSVTYNEQFF.

This clonotype has a count of ten or more. The chain carries TRBV12-3 or TRBV12-4 and TRBJ1-1, with a possible D match to TRBD1 (6 bases). There are 14 residues in the CDR3. The V end was cut by 9 bases, the J end by 1 base, with 15 bases between. Here the CDR3 DNA reads TGTGCCAGTTCCTACAGGGTGGGGAACACTGAAGCTTTCTTT. Its translation: CASSYRVGNTEAFF.

With respect to this clonotype: This may stem from a read error, because a much larger clone lies one nucleotide away. This chain links TRBV7-9 with TRBJ2-5; TRBD2 might be the D (6 bases). CDR3 size: 14 residues. The germline CDR1 and CDR2 sequences are SEHNR and FQNEAQ (reference sequence). Trimming pared 0 bases from V and 6 bases from J, leaving 11 bases between. The CDR3 protein is CASSLARSGQTQYF. CDR3 DNA sequence: TGTGCCAGCAGCTTAGCGCGAAGCGGGCAGACCCAGTACTTC.

The genes are TRBV18 and TRBJ2-3, with 10 bases lining up with TRBD2. After removal of 3 bases from V and 3 bases from J, the junction contained 6 bases not matched to a gene. The CDR3 extends over 16 amino acids. CDR1 is KGHSH, CDR2 LQKENI, per germline. The CDR3 is CASSPPGTSETDTQYF. The DNA for the CDR3 is TGTGCCAGCTCACCTCCCGGGACTAGCGAGACAGATACGCAGTATTTT.

The table lists this clonotype with many counts. The chain combines TRBV3-1 with TRBJ2-7; 7 bases are a match to TRBD2. This CDR3 is 14 amino acids long. Trimming cost V 0 bases and J 12 bases; bases outside gene matches: 11. Germline CDR1 reads LGHDT; CDR2 reads YNNKEL (reference sequence). CDR3 nucleotide sequence: TGTGCCAGCAGCCAAGATACGACTAGCAGGAGGGTGTACTTC. This encodes CASSQDTTSRRVYF.

By its share, this clonotype is medium-sized (0.01 to 0.1%). The rearrangement links TRBV7-9 to TRBJ1-4, with D tentatively TRBD1 (6 bases). The V gene's germline CDR1 is SEHNR and CDR2 FQNEAQ (reference sequence). V lost 10 bases and J 5 bases, leaving 20 bases between the germline ends. This CDR3 has 15 residues. The DNA for the CDR3 is TGTGCCAACACCCCATACAGGGACCGCAATGAAAAACTGTTTTTT. It is translated as CANTPYRDRNEKLFF.

CDR3 sequence (DNA): TGTGCCAGCAGATCACAGGCCTCTAAGGGATCACCCCTCCACTTT. It codes for CASRSQASKGSPLHF. This chain links TRBV28 with TRBJ1-6, with D perhaps TRBD1 (5 bases). CDR3 length: 15 amino acids. V was shortened by 6 bases and J by 10 bases, with 19 bases between the two germline ends. From germline, CDR1 is MDHEN and CDR2 SYDVKM.

This clonotype occurred a few times. V and J are TRBV6-2 or TRBV6-3 and TRBJ2-7; no definite D call. Germline V gene lookup returns CDR1 MNHEY and CDR2 SVGEGT. V lost 5 bases and J 2 bases, leaving 10 bases between the germline ends. The CDR3 length is 13 residues. CDR3 sequence (DNA): TGTGCCAGCAGTCTTACGAGAACCTACGAGCAGTACTTC. Protein product: CASSLTRTYEQYF.

This chain uses TRBV15 with TRBJ1-5, with TRBD1 as a possible D gene (5 bases). The germline V gene encodes CDR1 LNHNV and CDR2 YYDKDF (reference sequence). Trimming took off 5 bases at V and 1 base at J, with 12 bases between the two ends. CDR3 length: 15 amino acids. CDR3 nucleotide sequence: TGTGCCACCAGCCAGGGAAGACGGAGCAATCAGCCCCAGCATTTT. It translates to CATSQGRRSNQPQHF.

The chain joins TRBV10-3 to TRBJ2-6, with unresolved D. The CDR3 covers 13 residues. Germline V gene lookup returns CDR1 ENHRY and CDR2 SYGVKD. Trimming shortened V by 3 bases and J by 3 bases, and 3 bases separated the two germline ends. The CDR3 region has the DNA TGTGCCATCAGTGAAGGTGGGGCCAACGTCCTGACTTTC. Translating gives CAISEGGANVLTF.

This clonotype has at least ten counts. V usage is TRBV7-9 and J usage is TRBJ1-1, with D maybe TRBD1 (5 bases). The CDR3 extends over 14 amino acids. Trimming left V 1 base short and J 5 bases short, with 11 bases between. CDR1 is SEHNR, CDR2 FQNEAQ, per germline (reference sequence). The CDR3 bases are TGTGCCAGCAGCTTAGGACAGCGTGAAACTGAAGCTTTCTTT. Its translation: CASSLGQRETEAFF.

This clonotype has a count of ten or more. The V gene is TRBV7-9, the J gene TRBJ2-1; no definite D call. The V end was cut by 3 bases, the J end by 7 bases, with 16 bases between. Germline-derived CDR1 and CDR2 are SEHNR and FQNEAQ (reference sequence). The CDR3 contains 15 residues. The CDR3 DNA follows: TGTGCCAGCAGCTTTGGACGGCTAATGAGGAATGAGCAGTTCTTC. As protein: CASSFGRLMRNEQFF.

V usage is TRBV11-2 and J usage is TRBJ2-3, with TRBD1 identical over 12 bases. The junction had 21 bases not matched to a gene; V was cut back by 5 bases and J by 12 bases. The CDR3 runs to 18 residues. The germline V gene has CDR1 SGHAT and CDR2 FQNNGV. The CDR3 sequence is CASSADLGTGGRTRIQYF. CDR3 bases: TGTGCCAGCAGCGCAGACCTCGGGACAGGGGGCCGGACTAGAATACAGTATTTT.

This clonotype has just a few counts. Germline and junction disagree at one end, which may indicate a read error. This rearrangement joins TRBV12-3 or TRBV12-4 to TRBJ2-7; D unclear. The CDR3 extends over 11 amino acids. The CDR3 DNA reads as TGTGCCAGCAGTCGGAGTTACGAGCAGCACTTC. Translated: CASSRSYEQHF.

This clonotype occurred a few times. The chain is built from TRBV11-2 and TRBJ2-5; 8 positions agree with TRBD1. The CDR3 length is 15 residues. Germline V gene data show CDR1 as SGHAT and CDR2 as FQNNGV. V lost 7 bases, J lost 4 bases, and 11 bases stayed unmatched. The CDR3 nucleotides are TGTGCCAGCACCGGTCAGGGGGCGAGTAGAGAGACCCAGTACTTC. Amino acids: CASTGQGASRETQYF.

The rearrangement uses TRBV12-3 or TRBV12-4 and TRBJ2-1, with 8 bases aligning to TRBD2. This CDR3 comprises 14 residues. J was trimmed by 8 bases and V by 0 bases; bases with no gene match: 3. The CDR3: CASSLAWREDEQFF. In nucleotides, the CDR3 is TGTGCCAGCAGTTTAGCGTGGCGGGAGGATGAGCAGTTCTTC.